This T cell receptor (beta chain) was profiled in a study of prognosis after radiotherapy for stage I lung cancer (dated by TCRdb to the early 2020s). For context, the study as a whole: Between April 2018 and January 2019, around 19 stage I NSCLC patients were enrolled in Nanjing, China. The cohort was made up of 10 to 15 men and a handful of women, with a median age of approximately 74 years and an age range of roughly 50 to 95 years. Several patients had oligometastatic NSCLC after their primary tumor was surgically resected, and 15 or so patients had newly diagnosed primary stage I lung tumors. SBRT was delivered in 3 to 5 fractions with a biologically effective dose of at least 100 Gy, and image-guided IMRT or VMAT was used for delivery. Concurrent therapy was not administered to any patient alongside SBRT. Every patient was deemed medically inoperable, more than ten because of comorbidities and over 5 because they refused surgery. This study profiled peripheral blood TCR beta repertoires from stage I NSCLC patients before and after stereotactic body radiotherapy and linked the repertoires to distant failure. Four of the 19 patients developed distant metastases after SBRT, at a median of around seven months; the other 15 showed no significant progression. On tumor histology, roughly 12 patients had adenocarcinoma and about seven had squamous cell carcinoma. The study took one blood sample before SBRT and one after SBRT from each of roughly 20 patients and sequenced all 40 or so samples.

The TCR beta CDR3 region was amplified from genomic DNA by two rounds of multiplex PCR. The first PCR round used primers specific to each TRBV and TRBJ gene, and the primer sequences were filed in Chinese patent CN105087789A. The second PCR round used universal primers. The Roche High Pure PCR Template Preparation Kit was used to extract genomic DNA from the frozen PBMCs. The libraries underwent paired-end sequencing with 151 bp reads on an Illumina HiSeq 3000. In the paper's pipeline: Raw reads lacking the multiplex PCR primer sequences were removed with CutAdapt. PEAR was used to merge high-quality paired reads into contigs. By alignment to reference sequences, MiXCR assigned TRB V, D and J gene segments to each contig. To remove sequencing errors, CDR3 sequences were clustered according to base quality and sequence similarity. Shannon entropy normalized by the natural log of productive TCR sequence number was used as the measure of diversity. One minus Shannon entropy divided by the natural log of the number of unique clonotypes was used as the definition of clonality. Using the Youden index from ROC curves, the researchers picked the repertoire-metric cut-offs for progression-free survival, and all analyses were carried out in R 3.5.3. TCRdb took the public reads, trimmed them with fastp at Q25, ran MiXCR for clone calling and kept in-frame beta chains. Entries that share a CDR3 protein sequence are merged under the most common genes and DNA. TCRdb, not the authors, supplied the V and J calls. Present in this sample are tens of thousands of distinct CDR3 sequences, 35% to 45% of which were seen just once. The biggest ten clones account for just over 55% of the sample.

The research as a whole found: TRBV and TRBJ usage frequencies reportedly varied with metastasis status, involving two V genes at baseline and some ten V and two J genes after SBRT. No adjustment for multiple comparisons was applied to any of the reported P values. Post-SBRT Shannon entropy and its change from baseline were lower in patients who developed distant metastases; baseline Shannon entropy was not associated with metastases. Limitations of the study included a small cohort and short follow-up, and the study findings need independent validation. Unique TCR clone counts fell after SBRT (median approximately 10,000 before versus fewer than 7,500 after; Wilcoxon paired P=0.011). No determination of tumor specificity was made for expanded TCR clones.

This clonotype was seen at least ten times. No cognate antigen has been identified for it. Base qualities are missing; no much larger clone stands one base away. All patients had node-negative disease on CT and PET/CT, and none had a history of other malignancies or prior chemotherapy or radiotherapy. At each of two time points, six milliliters of peripheral venous blood were collected into EDTA tubes. PBMCs were isolated by Ficoll-Paque Plus density-gradient centrifugation. Samples were stored at -80°C immediately after collection until analysis. V is cut by 5 bases and J by 6 bases, and the space between the germline ends is 17 bases. The CDR3 has 14 amino acids, counting the end cysteine and phenylalanine. CDR3 DNA is the only sequence kept; it has 42 bases, read in frame from the first base. The germline V gene supplies CDR1 SGHVS and CDR2 FNYEAQ.

The sequence derives from a donor over 45 with non-small cell lung cancer. The rearrangement combines TRBV7-6 with TRBJ2-7; a tentative D match to TRBD1 spans 6 bases. The sequencing here drew on PBMCs, taken before or after stereotactic body radiation therapy (not recorded which). The DNA reads TGTGCCAGCAGCCTACCAACCCGGACAGCCGAGCAGTACTTC. Its coded protein is CASSLPTRTAEQYF. The reference TRBV7-6 and TRBJ2-7 proteins fill in what lies around the CDR3, so the full variable domain reads GAGVSQSPRYKVTKRGQDVALRCDPISGHVSLYWYRQALGQGPEFLTYFNYEAQQDKSGLPNDRFSAERPEGSISTLTIQRTEQRDSAMYRCASSLPTRTAEQYFGPGTRLTVT.